This T cell receptor (beta chain) was captured by sequencing in a study of CD8+CD57+ T cells in acquired aplastic anemia. Germline CDR1 reads SGHAT; CDR2 reads FQNNGV. This CDR3 comprises 14 residues. V dropped 5 bases and J dropped 3; count of bases not matched to a gene: 6. Sequenced patients had shown CD8+CD57+ cell expansion by flow cytometry. Profiling of TCR beta VDJ combinations and CDR3 sequences used genomic DNA as template. TCRdb passed the reads through MiXCR, listing each CDR3 protein once. The repertoire has about 170,000 distinct CDR3 sequences, more than 45% of them found once; the top ten carry about 1%.

The material sequenced was sorted CD4+, CD8+, or CD8+CD57+ T cells (not recorded which) from PBMCs. The chain employs TRBV11-2 and TRBJ2-7; 8 bases are a match to TRBD1. This sequence originates from a human donor with aplastic anemia. In DNA form, the CDR3 reads TGTGCCAGCAGCAAGACAGGGGCTAACTACGAGCAGTACTTC. It codes for CASSKTGANYEQYF.